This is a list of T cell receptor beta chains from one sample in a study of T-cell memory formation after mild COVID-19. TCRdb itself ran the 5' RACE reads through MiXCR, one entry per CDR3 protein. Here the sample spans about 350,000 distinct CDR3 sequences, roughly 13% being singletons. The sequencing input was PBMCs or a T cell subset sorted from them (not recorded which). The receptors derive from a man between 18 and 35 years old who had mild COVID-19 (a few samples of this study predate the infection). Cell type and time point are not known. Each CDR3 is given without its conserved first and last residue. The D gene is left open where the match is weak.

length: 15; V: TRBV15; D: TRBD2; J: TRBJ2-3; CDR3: ATSRATSGAPTDTQY
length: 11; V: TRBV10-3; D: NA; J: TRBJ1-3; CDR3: AISINSGNTIY
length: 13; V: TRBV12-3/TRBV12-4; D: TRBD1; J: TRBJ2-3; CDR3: ASSPDRTSTDTQY
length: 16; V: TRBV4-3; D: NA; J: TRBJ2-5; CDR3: ASSQDLGKGALQETQY
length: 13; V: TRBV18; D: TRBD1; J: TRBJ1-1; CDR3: ASSPSGTGVTEAF
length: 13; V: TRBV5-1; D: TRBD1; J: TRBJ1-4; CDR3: ASSQGQAINEKLF
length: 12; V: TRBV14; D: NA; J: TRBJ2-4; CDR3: ASSLTAFKDIQY
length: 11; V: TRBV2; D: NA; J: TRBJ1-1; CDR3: ASSEAGNTEAF
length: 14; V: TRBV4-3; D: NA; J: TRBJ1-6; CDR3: ASSPGYTPYNSPLH
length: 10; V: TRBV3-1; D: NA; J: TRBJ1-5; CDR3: ASSLRVGPQH
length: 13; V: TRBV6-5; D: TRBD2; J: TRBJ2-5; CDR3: ASSPGTSGDSAQY
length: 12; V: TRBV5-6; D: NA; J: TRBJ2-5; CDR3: ASRPTTYQETQY
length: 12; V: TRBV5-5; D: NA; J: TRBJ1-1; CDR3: ASSLHSFDTEAF
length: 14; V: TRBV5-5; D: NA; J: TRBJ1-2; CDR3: ASSLAGHGQGYGYT
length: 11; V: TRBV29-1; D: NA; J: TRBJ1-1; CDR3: SVVLEQNTEAF
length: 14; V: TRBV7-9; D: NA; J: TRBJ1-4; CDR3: ASSLGGQPLGEKLF
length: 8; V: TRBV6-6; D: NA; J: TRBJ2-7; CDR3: ASGGSEQY
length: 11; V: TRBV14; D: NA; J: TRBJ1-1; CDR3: ASSRFTYTEAF
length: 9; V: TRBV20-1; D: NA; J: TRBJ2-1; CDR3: SARDLNEQF
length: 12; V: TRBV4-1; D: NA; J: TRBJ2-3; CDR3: ASWSTSGTDTQY
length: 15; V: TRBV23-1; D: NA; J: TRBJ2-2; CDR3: ASDHVGRQSNTGELF
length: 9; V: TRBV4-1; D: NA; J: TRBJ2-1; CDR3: ASSQADEQF
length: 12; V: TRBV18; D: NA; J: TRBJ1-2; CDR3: ASSPRVPNYGYT
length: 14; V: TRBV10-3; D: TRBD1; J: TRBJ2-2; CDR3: AIRDSDYSNTGELF
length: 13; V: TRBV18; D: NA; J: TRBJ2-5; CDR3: ASSPGLGYQETQY
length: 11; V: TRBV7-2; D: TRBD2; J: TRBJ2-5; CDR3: ASSYREVETQY
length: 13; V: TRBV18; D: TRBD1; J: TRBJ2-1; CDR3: ASSLYRGRLGEQF
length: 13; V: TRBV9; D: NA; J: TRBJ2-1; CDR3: ASSVSADSYNEQF
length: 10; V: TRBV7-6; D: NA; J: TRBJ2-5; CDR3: ASFQGEETQY
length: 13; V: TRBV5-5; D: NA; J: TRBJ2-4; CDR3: ASSPDSGAWNIQY
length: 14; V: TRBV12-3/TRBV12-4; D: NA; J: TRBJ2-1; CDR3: ASSLFGHIESNEQF
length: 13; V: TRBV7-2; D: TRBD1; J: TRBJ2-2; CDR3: ASRGTGVETGELF
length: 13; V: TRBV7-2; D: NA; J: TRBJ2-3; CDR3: ASSPHTGRTDTQY
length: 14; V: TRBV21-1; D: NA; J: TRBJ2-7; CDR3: ASSPNGAGSSYEQY
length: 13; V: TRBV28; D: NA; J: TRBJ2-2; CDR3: ASSLSYLNTGELF
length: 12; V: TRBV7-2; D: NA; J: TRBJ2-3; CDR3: ASSTRLSTDTQY
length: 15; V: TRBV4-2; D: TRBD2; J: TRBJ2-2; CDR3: ASSLLLRGGDPGELF
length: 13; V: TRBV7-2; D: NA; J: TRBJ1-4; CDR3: ASSLPGGPNEKLF
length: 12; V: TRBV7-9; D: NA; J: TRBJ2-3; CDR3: ASSYPTSTDTQY
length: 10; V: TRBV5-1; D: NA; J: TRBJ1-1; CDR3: ASRLHETEAF